The 8 T cell receptor beta chains below were found in one sample sequenced in a study of blood T cell repertoires in COVID-19. Produced via immunoSEQ multiplex PCR; TCRdb's table is partial and in-frame only. Of around 260,000 clones detected, under 90% appear once; the ten largest clones hold approximately 9%. The sequencing sample was made of peripheral blood. The receptors were gathered from a woman between 45 and 60 years old who had recovered from COVID-19.

The chain couples TRBV29-1 to TRBJ2-1, with D possibly TRBD1 on 6 matching bases. There are 12 residues in the CDR3. CDR1 and CDR2 from the germline V gene are SQVTM and ANQGSEA. Trimming cost V 4 bases and J 9 bases, with 13 bases left between them. CDR3 coding DNA: TGCAGCGTTGGACCGAGGGGGATTGAGCAGTTCTTC. Translation: CSVGPRGIEQFF.

The J gene is TRBJ1-2, the V gene TRBV12-3 or TRBV12-4, with unresolved D. This CDR3 contains 12 residues. V was cut by 5 bases and J by 5 bases, with 9 bases left in between. This CDR3 is CASSLGPYGYTF. CDR3 in DNA: TGTGCCAGCAGTCTAGGTCCGTATGGCTACACCTTC.

This rearrangement joins TRBV5-1 to TRBJ1-3; 9 nucleotides line up with TRBD1. V lost 5 bases, J lost 6 bases, and 6 bases stayed unmatched. Germline values: CDR1 SGHRS, CDR2 YFSETQ. The length of the CDR3 is 14 residues. The CDR3 DNA is TGCGCCAGCAGTACGGGACAGGGCGAAAACACCATATATTTT. It yields the protein CASSTGQGENTIYF. Full variable domain (rest looked up from reference TRBV5-1 and TRBJ1-3): KAGVTQTPRYLIKTRGQQVTLSCSPISGHRSVSWYQQTPGQGLQFLFEYFSETQRNKGNFPGRFSGRQFSNSRSEMNVSTLELGDSALYLCASSTGQGENTIYFGEGSWLTVV.

The chain is built from TRBV5-4 and TRBJ2-2; D perhaps matches TRBD2 (6 bases). Germline V gene data show CDR1 as SGHNT and CDR2 as YYREEE (reference sequence). This CDR3 region has 16 residues. With 4 bases removed from V and 3 bases from J, the gap between germline ends came to 16 bases. CDR3 sequence (DNA): TGTGCCAGCAGCCCGTCCCGGGGGTCGGACACCGGGGAGCTGTTTTTT. Translation: CASSPSRGSDTGELFF.

This chain joins TRBV3-1 (or the pseudogene TRBV3-2) and TRBJ2-3, with no clear D. V was trimmed by 2 bases and J by 2 bases, leaving 8 bases between them. Germline V gene data show CDR1 as LGHDT and CDR2 as YNNKEL (reference sequence). The CDR3 has 14 residues. The CDR3 coding sequence is TGTGCCAGCAGCCAATCTACCAACACAGATACGCAGTATTTT. The encoded protein is CASSQSTNTDTQYF.

The table lists this clone with a count of one. The chain recombines TRBV6-1 with TRBJ2-7; 10 positions agree with TRBD2. Germline values: CDR1 MNHNS, CDR2 SASEGT. CDR3 length: 14 residues. Trimming cost V 3 bases and J 4 bases; bases outside gene matches: 3. CDR3 amino acids: CASSEGLAIYEQYF. The CDR3 region has the DNA TGTGCCAGCAGTGAGGGACTAGCGATTTACGAGCAGTACTTC.

This clone appeared many times. The chain recombines TRBV10-2 with TRBJ1-6; D remains ambiguous. With 2 bases removed from V and 6 bases from J, the gap between germline ends came to 8 bases. CDR3 size: 14 residues. Germline V gives CDR1 WSHSY, CDR2 SAAADI. The CDR3 region is CASSELSLNSPLHF. As DNA, the CDR3 is TGCGCCAGCAGTGAGCTCAGTCTTAATTCACCCCTCCACTTT.

V usage is TRBV7-9 and J usage is TRBJ2-7, with 10 positions matching TRBD2. This CDR3 region has 18 residues. Per germline, CDR1 SEHNR and CDR2 FQNEAQ (reference sequence). Trimming cost V 5 bases and J 1 base; bases outside gene matches: 14. The DNA of the CDR3 is TGTGCCAGCAGCCCCAGTTCACTAGCGGGGCTCTATTCCTACGAGCAGTACTTC. It yields the protein CASSPSSLAGLYSYEQYF.